The sequence of this T cell receptor (beta chain) was determined in a study of Graves' ophthalmopathy and Graves' hyperthyroidism. At least ten counts were recorded for this clonotype. Researchers took RNA transcripts and amplified TCR beta CDR3 regions from them. An opening RT-PCR round employed HTBI primers and preceded a second-round multiplex PCR. From the multiplex PCR reads, TCRdb called clonotypes with MiXCR, one entry per CDR3 protein. The table includes around 520,000 distinct CDR3 sequences, 39% detected once. Trimming removed 2 bases from V and 4 bases from J; junction bases left unmatched: 8. The germline CDR1 and CDR2 sequences are SGDLS and YYNGEE. The CDR3 runs 17 residues.

The sequencing input was peripheral blood or thyroid tissue (not recorded which). The clonotype comes from an adult man with Graves' hyperthyroidism. The chain joins TRBV9 to TRBJ2-2; 10 bases line up with TRBD1. CDR3 in DNA: TGTGCCAGCAGCGTTTCGACCGGGGACAGGGGCACCGGGGAGCTGTTTTTT. Translation gives CASSVSTGDRGTGELFF. Full variable domain (remainder filled in from reference TRBV9 and TRBJ2-2): DSGVTQTPKHLITATGQRVTLRCSPRSGDLSVYWYQQSLDQGLQFLIQYYNGEERAKGNILERFSAQQFPDLHSELNLSSLELGDSALYFCASSVSTGDRGTGELFFGEGSRLTVL.